This TCR beta chain is from a study of shared clonotypes between healthy human individuals. This clone was seen many times. Sequencing was performed with immunoSEQ multiplex PCR; in TCRdb, only in-frame clones are kept and a portion is missing. The sample includes roughly 700,000 clones, roughly 70% of them seen just once. Germline CDR1 is LNHNV and CDR2 is YYDKDF (reference sequence). The CDR3 extends over 14 amino acids. The V end was cut by 1 base, the J end by 5 bases, with 9 bases between. V and J are TRBV15 and TRBJ2-1; maybe TRBD2 (6 bases). The sequence derives from a woman in her 30s in good health. Sequencing was carried out using memory CD4+ T cells sorted from blood. Documented subset: CD45RA-negative fraction. CDR3 sequence: CATSRAGLNNEQFF. The CDR3 region has the DNA TGTGCCACCAGCAGAGCGGGACTCAACAATGAGCAGTTCTTC.